This entry lists 16 T cell receptor beta chains sequenced from one sample in a study of cytomegalovirus exposure and HLA in healthy donors. PCR used 60 Vbeta primers and 13 Jbeta primers. Generated by immunoSEQ multiplex PCR, the TCRdb table keeps only in-frame clones and is missing some. The profile shows 95,000 to 100,000 clones, around 85% of them singletons. The sequenced sample consisted of PBMCs. These receptors all come from a young man in good health and CMV-seronegative.

The chain has TRBV29-1 and TRBJ2-7, with TRBD1 matching over 7 bases. The germline gives CDR1 SQVTM, CDR2 ANQGSEA. V dropped 1 base and J dropped 3; count of bases not matched to a gene: 6. This CDR3 contains 14 residues. The CDR3 DNA sequence: TGCAGCGTTGAAGGTACGGCAGGGGGCTACGAGCAGTACTTC. It specifies CSVEGTAGGYEQYF.

This clone appeared a few times. The rearrangement links TRBV10-3 to TRBJ2-7; TRBD1 is a possible D gene (5 bases). Deletions cut 7 bases from V and 4 bases from J, with 14 bases between. This CDR3 region has 13 residues. Germline values: CDR1 ENHRY, CDR2 SYGVKD. CDR3 residues: CAIKEGVLYEQYF. The CDR3 DNA is TGTGCCATCAAGGAAGGGGTCCTATACGAGCAGTACTTC.

This clone has only a few counts. The chain couples TRBV19 to TRBJ2-7; a weak D match, TRBD1 (5 bases). Germline V gene sequence: CDR1 LNHDA, CDR2 SQIVND (reference sequence). The length of the CDR3 is 16 residues. Between the trimmed V and J ends, which lost 5 bases and 0 bases, there was a span of 17 bases. CDR3 protein: CASSPRGTLFSYEQYF. The CDR3 DNA reads TGTGCCAGTAGTCCAAGGGGCACCTTATTCTCCTACGAGCAGTACTTC.

The count of this clone is one. This sequence joins TRBV11-1 and TRBJ1-2; 8 bases line up with TRBD1. The CDR3 contains 14 residues. Losses at the gene ends were 5 bases for V and 4 bases for J; bases not matched to a gene: 6. Germline assignment: CDR1 SGHAT and CDR2 FQDESV (reference sequence). For the CDR3, the DNA is TGTGCCAGCAGCCCAGGACAGGGCAGCTATGGCTACACCTTC. Translated, it gives CASSPGQGSYGYTF.

The chain carries TRBV2 and TRBJ1-4, with 8 positions matching TRBD1. This CDR3 is 13 amino acids long. Trimming took 11 bases from V and 8 from J; bases not matched to a gene: 10. From germline, CDR1 is SNHLY and CDR2 FYNNEI. The CDR3 region has the DNA TGTGCCGGACACAGGGGGGCAGGCGAAAAACTGTTTTTT. Translating gives CAGHRGAGEKLFF.

This clone was observed a handful of times. The CDR3: CSVRTRASTDTQYF. The CDR3 nucleotides read TGCAGCGTCCGGACTAGGGCCTCGACAGATACGCAGTATTTT. The chain uses TRBV29-1 and TRBJ2-3; 7 bases align to TRBD2. This CDR3 has 14 amino acids. CDR1 and CDR2 (germline): SQVTM, ANQGSEA. V trimming: 6 bases; J trimming: 3 bases; junction bases outside the gene matches: 9.

V gene TRBV6-5 combines with J gene TRBJ1-2; 7 nucleotides agree with TRBD1. J was trimmed by 0 bases and V by 8 bases; bases with no gene match: 9. The CDR3 spans 15 residues. Looked up from germline, CDR1 is MNHEY and CDR2 is SVGAGI. The CDR3 protein is CASRQGIASNYGYTF. CDR3 in DNA: TGTGCCAGCCGACAGGGTATAGCTTCTAACTATGGCTACACCTTC.

This sequence joins TRBV11-3 and TRBJ2-7; D gene uncertain. The CDR3 extends over 13 amino acids. Germline lookup yields CDR1 SGHNT and CDR2 YENEEA. The V end was cut by 5 bases, the J end by 2 bases, with 10 bases between. CDR3 nucleotide sequence: TGTGCCAGCAGCCCAGGTGGGCCCTACGAGCAGTACTTC. Translated, it gives CASSPGGPYEQYF.

This rearrangement joins TRBV28 to TRBJ2-1, with TRBD2 identical over 8 bases. The CDR3 contains 19 residues. Germline CDR1 and CDR2: MDHEN and SYDVKM. Losses at the gene ends were 2 bases for V and 0 bases for J; bases not matched to a gene: 12. This CDR3 reads CASSLPGLAGYGSYNEQFF. CDR3 coding DNA: TGTGCCAGCAGTTTACCCGGACTAGCAGGGTATGGCTCCTACAATGAGCAGTTCTTC.

The chain links TRBV28 to TRBJ2-5; TRBD1 aligns across 10 bases. Losses at the gene ends were 6 bases for V and 2 bases for J; bases not matched to a gene: 12. CDR1 MDHEN and CDR2 SYDVKM come from the germline V gene. This CDR3 is 17 amino acids long. This CDR3 reads CASRTGTGAPPQETQYF. DNA for the CDR3: TGTGCCAGCAGGACCGGGACAGGGGCACCTCCACAAGAGACCCAGTACTTC.

This clone has only a few counts. The J gene is TRBJ2-5, the V gene TRBV2; 7 bases agree with TRBD1. CDR1 and CDR2 (germline): SNHLY, FYNNEI. This CDR3 spans 16 amino acids. J gave up 5 bases and V 2 bases, and 11 bases lay outside the gene matches. CDR3 nucleotide sequence: TGTGCCAGCAGTGAAAGTGGGACAGCCTTATGGGAGACCCAGTACTTC. The encoded protein is CASSESGTALWETQYF. Full variable domain (rest looked up from reference TRBV2 and TRBJ2-5): EPEVTQTPSHQVTQMGQEVILRCVPISNHLYFYWYRQILGQKVEFLVSFYNNEISEKSEIFDDQFSVERPDGSNFTLKIRSTKLEDSAMYFCASSESGTALWETQYFGPGTRLLVL.

V is TRBV30 and J is TRBJ2-4; TRBD1 agrees at 8 bases. The CDR3 consists of 14 residues. Trimming cost V 0 bases and J 8 bases; bases outside gene matches: 6. From germline, CDR1 is GTSNPN and CDR2 SVGIG (reference sequence). CDR3 in DNA: TGTGCCTGGAGTGTACTCGGACAGGGCTACATTCAGTACTTC. It specifies CAWSVLGQGYIQYF.

This clone has just one count. The chain has TRBV7-9 and TRBJ2-7; D might be TRBD1 (5 bases). The CDR3 is made up of 15 amino acids. Trimming removed 4 bases at V and 4 bases at J, with 17 bases between. Germline assignment: CDR1 SEHNR and CDR2 FQNEAQ (reference sequence). CDR3 loop: CASSSLKGAAYEQYF. DNA for the CDR3: TGTGCCAGCAGCTCACTTAAAGGGGCGGCTTACGAGCAGTACTTC.

J is TRBJ2-7 and V is TRBV19, with D perhaps TRBD1 (5 bases). Germline CDR1 LNHDA, CDR2 SQIVND (reference sequence). Between the trimmed V and J ends, which lost 4 bases and 1 base, there was a span of 11 bases. There are 14 residues in the CDR3. The CDR3 here is CASSKQGSSYEQYF. The CDR3 DNA reads TGTGCCAGTAGTAAGCAGGGATCTTCCTACGAGCAGTACTTC.

The chain carries TRBV30 and TRBJ1-5; no reliable D call. Germline V gene sequence: CDR1 GTSNPN, CDR2 SVGIG (reference sequence). The CDR3 length is 15 residues. Trimming stripped 0 bases from V and 6 bases from J, with 15 bases between. CDR3 in DNA: TGTGCCTGGAGTGTAGGCGGCACAACCTCTCAGCCCCAGCATTTT. Its protein is CAWSVGGTTSQPQHF.

V gene TRBV2 combines with J gene TRBJ1-2, with 9 nucleotides matching TRBD1. This CDR3 has 14 residues. V lost 5 bases to trimming and J lost 6 bases; unmatched junction nucleotides: 7. CDR1 and CDR2 from the germline V gene are SNHLY and FYNNEI. For the CDR3, the DNA is TGTGCCAGCAGTTTTGACAGGGGGTTTAATGGCTACACCTTC. Its translation: CASSFDRGFNGYTF.